Listed below are T cell receptor beta chains from one sample, sequenced in a study of blood T cell repertoires in COVID-19. Here immunoSEQ multiplex PCR was the method, and the copy in TCRdb shows in-frame clones only, minus some. The sample contains more than 85,000 clones, 70% to 90% of which appear only once. The specimen was peripheral blood. The receptors derive from a human donor with COVID-19, enrolled during active disease. The donor label of this sample is uncertain. CDR3s leave out the opening cysteine and the closing phenylalanine or tryptophan. The D gene is left open where the match is weak.

TRBJ2-7	12	TRBV5-1	.	ASSSRGQAYEQY
TRBJ2-1	12	TRBV2	.	ASSDASVHNEQF
TRBJ1-1	14	TRBV5-4	.	ASSWGRSGENTEAF
TRBJ1-1	11	TRBV5-1	.	ASSLGTDTEAF
TRBJ2-5	13	TRBV3-1/TRBV3-2	TRBD2	ASTRLAGSQETQY
TRBJ1-4	12	TRBV5-1	.	ASSLGQDSEKLF
TRBJ2-2	11	TRBV6-2/TRBV6-3	.	ASSQQLSGELF
TRBJ1-4	12	TRBV5-1	.	ASSLGGYNEKLF
TRBJ2-2	13	TRBV9	.	ASSVASGNTGELF
TRBJ2-2	14	TRBV7-7	.	ASSLGGGFATGELF
TRBJ1-1	15	TRBV11-2	.	ASSPSPEGTLNTEAF
TRBJ2-1	12	TRBV2	TRBD2	ASRRLAGMNEQF
TRBJ1-5	11	TRBV6-5	.	ASSYSLNQPQH
TRBJ2-3	13	TRBV9	TRBD2	ASSQLAGASDTQY
TRBJ2-3	14	TRBV9	TRBD2	ASSVVGLAATDTQY
TRBJ2-7	12	TRBV19	TRBD1	ARRAPGGVHEQY
TRBJ1-2	14	TRBV9	TRBD1	ASSVGGQEDNYGYT
TRBJ1-5	14	TRBV19	TRBD1	ASSIEGQRYGQPQH
TRBJ2-1	14	TRBV5-1	TRBD2	ASSLVGGSLYNEQF
TRBJ2-7	12	TRBV11-2	TRBD1	ASSLLQGAYEQY
TRBJ1-1	12	TRBV7-9	TRBD1	ASSLLQGALEAF
TRBJ1-2	12	TRBV5-1	.	ASSLEGQGYGYT
TRBJ1-1	11	TRBV6-2/TRBV6-3	.	ASSWNRALEAF
TRBJ1-2	14	TRBV6-1	TRBD1	ASSEIPADRGGGYT
TRBJ2-7	11	TRBV6-6	.	ASSYAQGYEQY
TRBJ1-6	13	TRBV5-1	TRBD1	ASSPLTGRESPLH
TRBJ1-3	12	TRBV18	.	ASSPAGLGNTIY
TRBJ1-1	13	TRBV4-1	.	ASSQAFGSNTEAF
TRBJ1-2	9	TRBV30	.	AWSPGNGYT
TRBJ2-7	17	TRBV6-6	TRBD2	ASSPPPGTSGGTSYEQY
TRBJ1-4	14	TRBV5-1	.	ASRMLSGGTNEKLF
TRBJ1-5	11	TRBV3-1/TRBV3-2	.	ASSGTENQPQH
TRBJ2-1	14	TRBV18	.	ASSPSGLWTHNEQF
TRBJ1-2	12	TRBV24-1	.	ATSDADRFHGYT
TRBJ2-7	11	TRBV2	.	ASSEARYYEQY
TRBJ1-4	11	TRBV9	.	ASSALLGEKLF
TRBJ2-7	13	TRBV10-3	TRBD2	AISESSGRKYEQY
TRBJ1-3	12	TRBV10-3	.	AISDSGRGNTIY
TRBJ1-1	12	TRBV9	.	ASTLLTGNTEAF
TRBJ1-2	10	TRBV6-1	TRBD1	ASSDTGGGYT
TRBJ2-7	14	TRBV4-1	TRBD1	ASSQDMRGQGGEQY
TRBJ2-7	12	TRBV2	.	ASTREAGQGEQY
TRBJ2-5	11	TRBV10-3	.	AIAGGREETQY
TRBJ2-1	14	TRBV9	.	ASSVGPGIGERGQF
TRBJ1-5	14	TRBV10-3	TRBD1	AISGQGPDSNQPQH
TRBJ2-5	16	TRBV13	TRBD2	ASSLELAGAGGQETQY
TRBJ1-1	13	TRBV5-1	.	ASNLGGASGTEAF
TRBJ1-1	11	TRBV12-3/TRBV12-4	.	ASSFLRGAEAF
TRBJ1-2	11	TRBV6-1	.	ASREDSNYGYT
TRBJ2-5	11	TRBV3-1/TRBV3-2	TRBD2	ASSQKDGRAQY
TRBJ1-6	12	TRBV5-1	TRBD1	ASSFTGGDSPLH
TRBJ2-2	12	TRBV19	TRBD1	ASSIAGGTGELF
TRBJ2-7	9	TRBV20-1	.	SGQRDYEQY
TRBJ1-4	13	TRBV6-5	.	ASSRAGGLGEKLF
TRBJ2-5	13	TRBV3-1/TRBV3-2	TRBD2	ASSQDGAGRETQY
TRBJ2-1	13	TRBV5-1	TRBD2	ASSLEGGFTNEQF
TRBJ1-2	12	TRBV7-8	.	ASSLAGSAGVYT
TRBJ1-1	9	TRBV20-1	.	SARATVEAF